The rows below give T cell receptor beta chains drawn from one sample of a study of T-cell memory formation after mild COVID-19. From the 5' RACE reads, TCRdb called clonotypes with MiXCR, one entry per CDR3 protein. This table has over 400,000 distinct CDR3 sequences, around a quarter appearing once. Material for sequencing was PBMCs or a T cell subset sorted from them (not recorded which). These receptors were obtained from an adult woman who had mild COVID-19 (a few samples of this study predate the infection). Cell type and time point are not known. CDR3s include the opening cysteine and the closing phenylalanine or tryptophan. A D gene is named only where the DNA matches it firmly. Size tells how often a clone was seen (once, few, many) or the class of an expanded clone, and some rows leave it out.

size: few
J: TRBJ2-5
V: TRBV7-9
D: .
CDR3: CASSSSGGGETQYF
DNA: TGTGCCAGCAGCTCATCGGGGGGCGGGGAGACCCAGTACTTC

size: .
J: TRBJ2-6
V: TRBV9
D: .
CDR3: CASSATISGANVLTF
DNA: TGTGCCAGCAGCGCTACAATCTCTGGGGCCAACGTCCTGACTTTC

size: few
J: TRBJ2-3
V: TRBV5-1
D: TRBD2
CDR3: CASTRTSGGLHQRTDTQYF
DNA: TGCGCCAGCACCCGGACTAGCGGGGGGCTACATCAACGCACAGATACGCAGTATTTT

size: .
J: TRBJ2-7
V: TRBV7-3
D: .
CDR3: CASSLGDGHEQYF
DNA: TGTGCCAGCAGCTTAGGGGATGGCCACGAGCAGTACTTC

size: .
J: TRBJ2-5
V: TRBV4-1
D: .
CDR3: CASSLTPGLETQYF
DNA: TGCGCCAGCAGCCTCACGCCGGGACTAGAGACCCAGTACTTC

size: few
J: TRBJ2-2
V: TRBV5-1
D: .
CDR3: CASCRDTGELFF
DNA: TGCGCCAGTTGCCGGGACACCGGGGAGCTGTTTTTT

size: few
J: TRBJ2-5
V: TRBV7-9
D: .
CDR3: CASSSPRTQYF
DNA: TGTGCCAGCAGCTCGCCGCGGACCCAGTACTTC

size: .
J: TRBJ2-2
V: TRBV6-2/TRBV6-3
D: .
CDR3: CASSYSRTLELFF
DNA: TGTGCCAGCAGTTACTCTAGGACTTTGGAGCTGTTTTTT

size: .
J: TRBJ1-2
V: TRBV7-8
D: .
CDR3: CASSRGPNPNYGYTF
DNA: TGTGCCAGCAGCAGGGGACCCAACCCAAACTATGGCTACACCTTC

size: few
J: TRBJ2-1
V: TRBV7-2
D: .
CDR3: CASSLGAGLYNEQFF
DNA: TGTGCCAGCAGCTTAGGAGCGGGTCTATACAATGAGCAGTTCTTC

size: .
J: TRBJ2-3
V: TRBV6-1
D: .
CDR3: CASRQLLGRAQYF
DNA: TGTGCCAGCAGACAACTCTTGGGCAGGGCGCAGTATTTT

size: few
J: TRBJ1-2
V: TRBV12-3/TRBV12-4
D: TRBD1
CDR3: CASSPDRENYGYTF
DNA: TGTGCCAGCAGTCCGGACAGGGAGAACTATGGCTACACCTTC

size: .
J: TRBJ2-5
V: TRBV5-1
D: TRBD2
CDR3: CASSTPSGGQGETQYF
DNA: TGCGCCAGCAGCACCCCTTCGGGGGGGCAGGGAGAGACCCAGTACTTC

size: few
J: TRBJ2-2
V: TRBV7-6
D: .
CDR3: CASSRGAPAQTGELFF
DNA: TGTGCCAGCAGCCGAGGGGCCCCTGCCCAGACCGGGGAGCTGTTTTTT

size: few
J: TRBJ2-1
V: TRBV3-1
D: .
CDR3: CASSPPGLPRRFF
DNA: TGTGCCAGCAGCCCACCGGGACTGCCACGGAGGTTCTTC

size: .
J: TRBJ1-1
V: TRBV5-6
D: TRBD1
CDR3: CASIGQGAEAFF
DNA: TGTGCCAGCATAGGACAGGGGGCTGAAGCTTTCTTT

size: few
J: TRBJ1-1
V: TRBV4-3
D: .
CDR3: CASSQGRVSEAFF
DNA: TGCGCCAGCAGCCAGGGCCGAGTCTCTGAAGCTTTCTTT

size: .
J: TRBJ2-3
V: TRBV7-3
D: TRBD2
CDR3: CASSPVSGGTDTQYF
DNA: TGTGCCAGCAGCCCGGTTAGCGGGGGTACAGATACGCAGTATTTT

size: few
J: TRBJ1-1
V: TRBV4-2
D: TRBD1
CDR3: CASSPFRDRVAEAFF
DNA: TGTGCCAGCAGCCCATTCCGGGACAGGGTCGCTGAAGCTTTCTTT

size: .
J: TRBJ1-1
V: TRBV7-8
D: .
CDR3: CASSLLGRGDTEAFF
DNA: TGTGCCAGCAGCTTACTAGGCCGGGGGGACACTGAAGCTTTCTTT

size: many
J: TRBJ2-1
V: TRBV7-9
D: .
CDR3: CASSWARDSGRLVGNEQFF
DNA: TGTGCCAGCAGCTGGGCCCGGGATAGCGGTAGACTGGTAGGTAATGAGCAGTTCTTC

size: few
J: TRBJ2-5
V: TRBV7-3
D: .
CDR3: CASSLLGGETQYF
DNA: TGTGCCAGCAGCTTATTGGGGGGCGAGACCCAGTACTTC

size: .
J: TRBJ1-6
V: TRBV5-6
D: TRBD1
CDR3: CASSHLQGGNSPLHF
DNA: TGTGCCAGCAGCCATCTTCAGGGGGGAAATTCACCCCTCCACTTT

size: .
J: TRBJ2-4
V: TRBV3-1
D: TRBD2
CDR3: CASSQPGLGEKNIQYF
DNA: TGTGCCAGCAGCCAACCGGGACTAGGGGAGAAAAACATTCAGTACTTC

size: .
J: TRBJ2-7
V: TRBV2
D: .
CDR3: CASTGALDIYEQYF
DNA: TGTGCCAGCACCGGGGCACTGGATATCTACGAGCAGTACTTC

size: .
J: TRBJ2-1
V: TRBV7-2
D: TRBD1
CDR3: CASSYPRTGAYNEQFF
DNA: TGTGCCAGCAGCTATCCCCGGACAGGAGCTTACAATGAGCAGTTCTTC

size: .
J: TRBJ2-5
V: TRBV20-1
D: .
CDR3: CSAKPDSGPYQETQYF
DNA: TGCAGTGCCAAACCTGACAGCGGGCCATACCAAGAGACCCAGTACTTC

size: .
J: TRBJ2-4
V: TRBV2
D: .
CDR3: CASSDRAKNIQYF
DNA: TGTGCCAGCAGTGACAGAGCCAAAAACATTCAGTACTTC

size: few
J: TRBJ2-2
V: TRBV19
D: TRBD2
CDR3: CASILASGIGELFF
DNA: TGTGCCAGTATTCTGGCTAGCGGGATCGGGGAGCTGTTTTTT

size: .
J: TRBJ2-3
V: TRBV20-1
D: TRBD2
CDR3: CSARGGLAGGLRNSTDTQYF
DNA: TGCAGTGCTAGAGGCGGACTAGCGGGGGGGCTGAGGAACTCCACAGATACGCAGTATTTT

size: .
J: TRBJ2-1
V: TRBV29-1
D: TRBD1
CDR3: CSIGQGDHNEQFF
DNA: TGCAGCATCGGACAGGGTGACCACAATGAGCAGTTCTTC

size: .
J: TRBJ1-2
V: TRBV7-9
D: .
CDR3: CASSLYQGDYGYTF
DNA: TGTGCCAGCAGCTTATATCAGGGTGACTATGGCTACACCTTC

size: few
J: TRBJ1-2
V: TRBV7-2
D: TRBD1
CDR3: CASSLAGQIGGGVYGYTF
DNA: TGTGCCAGCAGCTTAGCGGGTCAGATCGGAGGGGGCGTCTATGGCTACACCTTC

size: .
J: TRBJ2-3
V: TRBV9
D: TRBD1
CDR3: CASSVALTGIADTQYF
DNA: TGTGCCAGCAGCGTAGCTCTGACAGGGATCGCAGATACGCAGTATTTT

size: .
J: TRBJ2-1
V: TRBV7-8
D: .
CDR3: CASSLGQTYNEQFF
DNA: TGTGCCAGCAGCTTAGGCCAGACCTACAATGAGCAGTTCTTC

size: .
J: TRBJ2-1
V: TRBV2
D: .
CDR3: CAGGGTPYNEQFF
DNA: TGTGCCGGGGGGGGGACACCCTACAATGAGCAGTTCTTC

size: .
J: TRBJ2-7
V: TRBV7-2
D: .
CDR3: CASSLSLVREQYF
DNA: TGTGCCAGCAGCTTATCCCTTGTGAGGGAGCAGTACTTC

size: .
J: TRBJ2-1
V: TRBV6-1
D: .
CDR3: CASSEATHYNEQFF
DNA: TGTGCCAGCAGTGAAGCCACCCATTACAATGAGCAGTTCTTC

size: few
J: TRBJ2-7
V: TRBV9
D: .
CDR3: CASSVAGTSSYEQYF
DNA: TGTGCCAGCAGCGTAGCAGGGACCAGCTCCTACGAGCAGTACTTC

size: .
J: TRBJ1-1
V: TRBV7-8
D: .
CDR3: CASSFQDATDTEAFF
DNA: TGTGCCAGCAGCTTTCAAGACGCAACTGACACTGAAGCTTTCTTT

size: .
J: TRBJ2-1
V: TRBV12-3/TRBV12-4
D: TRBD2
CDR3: CASSFQYGAGGGNEQFF
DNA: TGTGCCAGCAGCTTTCAGTATGGCGCGGGAGGTGGGAATGAGCAGTTCTTC

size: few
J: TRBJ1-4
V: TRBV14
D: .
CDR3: CASSQGAVEKLFF
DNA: TGTGCCAGCAGCCAAGGAGCGGTGGAAAAACTGTTTTTT

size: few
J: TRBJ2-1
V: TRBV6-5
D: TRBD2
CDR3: CASSSLEDPPIHTSGTPYNEQFF
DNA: TGTGCCAGCAGTTCCCTCGAGGACCCCCCGATCCACACTAGCGGGACCCCCTACAATGAGCAGTTCTTC

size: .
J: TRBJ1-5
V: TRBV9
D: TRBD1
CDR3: CASSVGRTGDQPKHF
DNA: TGTGCCAGCAGCGTAGGGAGGACAGGAGACCAGCCCAAGCATTTT

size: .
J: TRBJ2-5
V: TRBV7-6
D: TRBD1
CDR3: CASSPQGAGETQYF
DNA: TGTGCCAGCAGCCCACAGGGGGCGGGGGAGACCCAGTACTTC

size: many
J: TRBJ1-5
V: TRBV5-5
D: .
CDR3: CASSLYRDSPRPQHF
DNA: TGTGCCAGCAGCTTATACCGGGACTCCCCCAGGCCCCAGCATTTT

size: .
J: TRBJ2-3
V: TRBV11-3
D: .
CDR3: CASSLSGTPSTDTQYF
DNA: TGTGCCAGCAGCTTATCCGGGACACCTAGCACAGATACGCAGTATTTT

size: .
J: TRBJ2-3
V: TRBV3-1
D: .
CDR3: CASSPFGQRTDTQYF
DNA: TGTGCCAGCAGCCCCTTCGGACAGCGCACAGATACGCAGTATTTT

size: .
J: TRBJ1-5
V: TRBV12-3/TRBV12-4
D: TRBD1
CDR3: CASSFDPGQGHPQHF
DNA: TGTGCCAGCAGTTTCGACCCGGGACAGGGGCACCCCCAGCATTTT

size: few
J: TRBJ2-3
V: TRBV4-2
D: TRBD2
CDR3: CASSGPSGSTDTQYF
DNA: TGTGCCAGCAGCGGTCCTAGCGGTAGCACAGATACGCAGTATTTT

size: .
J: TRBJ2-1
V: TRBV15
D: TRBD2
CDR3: CATTGERGAKNEQFF
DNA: TGTGCCACGACAGGCGAGCGGGGGGCGAAGAATGAGCAGTTCTTC

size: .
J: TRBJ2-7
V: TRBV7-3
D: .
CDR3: CASSLIQGYEQYF
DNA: TGTGCCAGCAGCTTAATACAGGGCTACGAGCAGTACTTC

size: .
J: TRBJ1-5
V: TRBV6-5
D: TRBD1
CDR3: CASRKTGQDYQPQHF
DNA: TGTGCCAGCCGGAAAACGGGACAGGACTATCAGCCCCAGCATTTT

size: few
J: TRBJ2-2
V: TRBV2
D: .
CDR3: CASSAGRNTGELFF
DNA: TGTGCCAGCAGTGCCGGTAGGAACACCGGGGAGCTGTTTTTT

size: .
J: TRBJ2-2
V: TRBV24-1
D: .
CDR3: CATSGRSGGKHRKNTGELFF
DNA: TGTGCCACCAGTGGTCGGTCAGGGGGGAAACACAGAAAGAACACCGGGGAGCTGTTTTTT